This T cell receptor beta chain was recovered during a study of shared clonotypes between healthy human individuals. General study results and limits: The donor pool, a small one, limited the genetic and exposure-history diversity represented.

The germline gives CDR1 SQVTM, CDR2 ANQGSEA. CDR3 size: 12 residues. The V end lost 1 base, the J end lost 6 bases, and 8 bases lay between the germline ends. The donor cohort consisted entirely of Caucasian adults residing in Nashville, Tennessee. On this clone itself: Its antigen remains unidentified.

Over several immunoSEQ plates, each subset's genomic DNA was distributed in even portions. Some clones are missing from TCRdb's copy, which holds only in-frame ones; the method was immunoSEQ multiplex PCR. Altogether over a million clones are present, 75% to 80% being singletons, with the ten largest covering 0.55% to 0.7%. This sequence originates from a young man in good health. Some clones in this sample may be carry-over from other donors' samples. The sequenced sample was memory CD4+ T cells from PBMCs. Subset of the sample: CD45RA-negative fraction. The V and J genes are TRBV29-1 and TRBJ2-3, with D possibly matching TRBD2 (5 bases). The CDR3 nucleotides read TGCAGCGTTGAAGGGGTAGCGGATACGCAGTATTTT. It translates to CSVEGVADTQYF.